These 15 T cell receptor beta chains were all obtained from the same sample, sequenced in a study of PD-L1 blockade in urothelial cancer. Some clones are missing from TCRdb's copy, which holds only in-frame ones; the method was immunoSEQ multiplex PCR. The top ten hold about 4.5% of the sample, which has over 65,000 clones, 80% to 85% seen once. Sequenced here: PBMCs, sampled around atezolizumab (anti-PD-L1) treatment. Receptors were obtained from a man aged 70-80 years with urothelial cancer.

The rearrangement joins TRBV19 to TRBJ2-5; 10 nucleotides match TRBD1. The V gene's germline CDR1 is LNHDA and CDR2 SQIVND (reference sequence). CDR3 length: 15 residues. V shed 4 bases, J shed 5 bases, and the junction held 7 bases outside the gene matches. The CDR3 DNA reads TGTGCCAGTAGTACTATCGGACAGGGGGGCGAGACCCAGTACTTC. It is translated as CASSTIGQGGETQYF.

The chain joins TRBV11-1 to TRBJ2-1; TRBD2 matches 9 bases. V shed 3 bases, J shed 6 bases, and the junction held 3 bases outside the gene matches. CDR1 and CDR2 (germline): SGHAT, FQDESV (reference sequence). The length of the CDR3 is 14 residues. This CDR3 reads CASSFGGRGNEQFF. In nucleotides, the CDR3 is TGTGCCAGCAGCTTCGGCGGGAGGGGCAATGAGCAGTTCTTC.

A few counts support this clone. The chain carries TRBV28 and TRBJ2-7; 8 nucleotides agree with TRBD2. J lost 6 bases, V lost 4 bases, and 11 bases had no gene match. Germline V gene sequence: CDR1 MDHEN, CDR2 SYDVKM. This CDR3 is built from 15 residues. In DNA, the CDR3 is TGTGCCAGCAGTTCACGCCCTGGACTAGCCTCCGAGCAGTACTTC. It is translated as CASSSRPGLASEQYF.

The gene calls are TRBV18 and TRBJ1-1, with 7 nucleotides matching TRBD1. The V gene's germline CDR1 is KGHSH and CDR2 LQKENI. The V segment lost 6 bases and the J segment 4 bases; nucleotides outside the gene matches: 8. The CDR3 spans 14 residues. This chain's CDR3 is CASSPNRGGTEAFF. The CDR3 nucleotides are TGTGCCAGCTCGCCTAACAGGGGAGGCACTGAAGCTTTCTTT.

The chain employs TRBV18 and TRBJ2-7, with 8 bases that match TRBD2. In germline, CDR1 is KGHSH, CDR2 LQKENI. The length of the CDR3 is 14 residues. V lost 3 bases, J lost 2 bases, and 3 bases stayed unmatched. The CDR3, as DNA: TGTGCCAGCTCACCGGCGGGAGGTGCCTACGAGCAGTACTTC. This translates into CASSPAGGAYEQYF.

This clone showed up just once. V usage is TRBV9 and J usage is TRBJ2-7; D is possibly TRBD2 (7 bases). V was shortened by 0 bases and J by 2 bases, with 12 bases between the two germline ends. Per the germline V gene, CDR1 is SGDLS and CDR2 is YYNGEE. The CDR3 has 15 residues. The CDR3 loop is CASSVGEGHPYEQYF. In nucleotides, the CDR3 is TGTGCCAGCAGCGTAGGGGAGGGACACCCCTACGAGCAGTACTTC.

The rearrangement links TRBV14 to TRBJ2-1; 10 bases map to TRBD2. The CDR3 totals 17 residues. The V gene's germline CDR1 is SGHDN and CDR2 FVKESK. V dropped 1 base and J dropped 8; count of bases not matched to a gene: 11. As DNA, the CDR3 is TGTGCCAGCAGCCAAGCGTTAACTAGCGGGACACAGGATGAGCAGTTCTTC. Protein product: CASSQALTSGTQDEQFF.

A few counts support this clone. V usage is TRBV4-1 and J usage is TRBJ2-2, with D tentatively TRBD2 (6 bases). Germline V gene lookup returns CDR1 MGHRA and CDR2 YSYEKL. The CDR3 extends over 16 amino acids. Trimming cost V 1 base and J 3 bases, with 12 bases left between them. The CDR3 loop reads CASSQVLKRDTGELFF. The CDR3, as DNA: TGCGCCAGCAGCCAAGTATTAAAGCGGGACACCGGGGAGCTGTTTTTT.

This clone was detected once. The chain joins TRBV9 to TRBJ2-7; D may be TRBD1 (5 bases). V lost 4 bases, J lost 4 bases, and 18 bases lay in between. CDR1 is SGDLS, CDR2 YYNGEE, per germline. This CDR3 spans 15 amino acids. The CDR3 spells CASSYRPDKQYEQYF. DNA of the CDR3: TGTGCCAGCAGCTACCGCCCGGACAAACAATACGAGCAGTACTTC.

Written as DNA, the CDR3 is TGCGCCAGCAGGGACAGGTCCTACGAGCAGTACTTC. Translated: CASRDRSYEQYF. The rearrangement links TRBV10-2 to TRBJ2-7, with TRBD1 matching over 7 bases. V shed 6 bases, J shed 1 base, and the junction held 0 bases outside the gene matches. Germline CDR1 WSHSY, CDR2 SAAADI. The CDR3 loop spans 12 amino acids.

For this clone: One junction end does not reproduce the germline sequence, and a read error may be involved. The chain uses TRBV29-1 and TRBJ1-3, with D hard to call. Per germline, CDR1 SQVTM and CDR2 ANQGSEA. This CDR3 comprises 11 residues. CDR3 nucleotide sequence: TGCAGCGTTGACAGTGGAGACACCATATATTTT. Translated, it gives CSVDSGDTIYF.

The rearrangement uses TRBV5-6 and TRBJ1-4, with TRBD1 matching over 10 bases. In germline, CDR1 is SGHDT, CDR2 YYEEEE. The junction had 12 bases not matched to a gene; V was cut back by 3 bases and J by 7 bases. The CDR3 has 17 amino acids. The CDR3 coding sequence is TGTGCCAGCAGCTGTAGATTCGAGGGACAGGGGTGTGAAAAACTGTTTTTT. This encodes CASSCRFEGQGCEKLFF. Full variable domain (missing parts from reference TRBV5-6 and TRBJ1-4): DAGVTQSPTHLIKTRGQQVTLRCSPKSGHDTVSWYQQALGQGPQFIFQYYEEEERQRGNFPDRFSGHQFPNYSSELNVNALLLGDSALYLCASSCRFEGQGCEKLFFGSGTQLSVL.

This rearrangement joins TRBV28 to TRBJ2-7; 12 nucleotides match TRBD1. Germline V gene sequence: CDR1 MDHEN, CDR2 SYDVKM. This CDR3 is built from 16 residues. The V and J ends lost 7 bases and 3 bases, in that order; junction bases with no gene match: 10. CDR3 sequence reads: CASTSSGTGGGYEQYF. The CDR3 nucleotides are TGTGCCAGCACCTCCTCCGGGACAGGGGGCGGCTACGAGCAGTACTTC.

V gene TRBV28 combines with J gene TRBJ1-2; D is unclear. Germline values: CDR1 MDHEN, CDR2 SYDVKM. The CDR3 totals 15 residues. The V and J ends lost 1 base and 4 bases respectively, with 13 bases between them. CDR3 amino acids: CASSLSAWEGYGYTF. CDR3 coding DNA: TGTGCCAGCAGTTTATCTGCGTGGGAGGGCTATGGCTACACCTTC.

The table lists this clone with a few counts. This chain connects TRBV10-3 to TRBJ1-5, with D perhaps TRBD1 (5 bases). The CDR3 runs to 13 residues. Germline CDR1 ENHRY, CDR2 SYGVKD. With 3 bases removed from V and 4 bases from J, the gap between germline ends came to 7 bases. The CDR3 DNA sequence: TGTGCCATCAGTGACGCAGGGAATCAGCCCCAGCATTTT. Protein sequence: CAISDAGNQPQHF.